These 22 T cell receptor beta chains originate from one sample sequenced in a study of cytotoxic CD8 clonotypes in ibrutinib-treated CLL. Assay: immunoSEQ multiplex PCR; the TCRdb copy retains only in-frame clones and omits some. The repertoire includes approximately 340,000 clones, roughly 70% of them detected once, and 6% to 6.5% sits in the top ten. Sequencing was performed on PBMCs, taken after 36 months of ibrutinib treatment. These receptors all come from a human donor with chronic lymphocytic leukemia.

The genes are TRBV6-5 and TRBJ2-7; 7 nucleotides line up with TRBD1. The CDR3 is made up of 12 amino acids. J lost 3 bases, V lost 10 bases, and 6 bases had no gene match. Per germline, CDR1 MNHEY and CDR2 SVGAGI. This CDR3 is CATGQDLYEQYF. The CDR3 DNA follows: TGTGCCACCGGACAGGACCTCTACGAGCAGTACTTC.

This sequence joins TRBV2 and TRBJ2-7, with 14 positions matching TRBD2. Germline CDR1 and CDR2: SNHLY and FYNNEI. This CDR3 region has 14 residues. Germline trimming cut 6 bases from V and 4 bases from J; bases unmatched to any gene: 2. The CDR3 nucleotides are TGTGCCAGCAGATGGACTAGCGGGAGGTACGAGCAGTACTTC. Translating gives CASRWTSGRYEQYF.

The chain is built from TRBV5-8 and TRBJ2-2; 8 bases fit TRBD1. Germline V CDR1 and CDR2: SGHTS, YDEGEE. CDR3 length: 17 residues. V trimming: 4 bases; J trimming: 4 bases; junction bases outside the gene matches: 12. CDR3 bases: TGTGCCAGCAGCGTAGGCAGACAGGGGCCGGTCACCGGGGAGCTGTTTTTT. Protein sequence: CASSVGRQGPVTGELFF.

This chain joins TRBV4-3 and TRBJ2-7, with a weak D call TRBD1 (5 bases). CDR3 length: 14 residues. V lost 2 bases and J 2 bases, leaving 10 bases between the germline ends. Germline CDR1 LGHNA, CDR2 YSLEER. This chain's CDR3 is CASSQLDRTYEQYF. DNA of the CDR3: TGCGCCAGCAGCCAACTCGACAGAACCTACGAGCAGTACTTC.

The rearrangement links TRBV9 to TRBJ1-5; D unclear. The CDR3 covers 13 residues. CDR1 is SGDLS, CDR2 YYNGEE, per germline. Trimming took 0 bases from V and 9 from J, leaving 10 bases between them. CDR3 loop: CASSVGWVGPQHF. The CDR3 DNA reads TGTGCCAGCAGCGTAGGTTGGGTTGGGCCCCAGCATTTT.

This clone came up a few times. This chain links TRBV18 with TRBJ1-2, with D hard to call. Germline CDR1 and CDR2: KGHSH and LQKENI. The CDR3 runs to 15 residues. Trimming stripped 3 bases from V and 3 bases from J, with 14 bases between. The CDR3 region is CASSPSWTDYYGYTF. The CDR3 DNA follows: TGTGCCAGCTCACCCTCTTGGACGGATTACTATGGCTACACCTTC. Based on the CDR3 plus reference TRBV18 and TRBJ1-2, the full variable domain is NAGVMQNPRHLVRRRGQEARLRCSPMKGHSHVYWYRQLPEEGLKFMVYLQKENIIDESGMPKERFSAEFPKEGPSILRIQQVVRGDSAAYFCASSPSWTDYYGYTFGSGTRLTVV.

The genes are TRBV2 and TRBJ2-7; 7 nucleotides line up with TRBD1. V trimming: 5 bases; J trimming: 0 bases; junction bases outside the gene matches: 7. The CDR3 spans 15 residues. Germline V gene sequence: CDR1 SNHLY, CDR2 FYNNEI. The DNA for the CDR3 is TGTGCCAGCAGTCACAGGGGATATAGCTCCTACGAGCAGTACTTC. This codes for CASSHRGYSSYEQYF.

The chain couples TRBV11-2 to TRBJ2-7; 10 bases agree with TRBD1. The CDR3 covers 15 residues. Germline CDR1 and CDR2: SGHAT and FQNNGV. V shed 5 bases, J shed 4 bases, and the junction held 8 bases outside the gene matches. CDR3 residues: CASSAGTGVGYEQYF. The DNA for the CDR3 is TGTGCCAGCAGCGCCGGGACAGGGGTCGGTTACGAGCAGTACTTC.

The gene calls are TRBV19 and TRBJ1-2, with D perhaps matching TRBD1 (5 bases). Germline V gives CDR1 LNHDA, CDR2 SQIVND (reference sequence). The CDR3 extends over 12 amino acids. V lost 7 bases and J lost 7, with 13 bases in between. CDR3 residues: CASILPGFGYTF. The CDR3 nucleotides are TGTGCCAGTATTCTCCCAGGGTTTGGCTACACCTTC.

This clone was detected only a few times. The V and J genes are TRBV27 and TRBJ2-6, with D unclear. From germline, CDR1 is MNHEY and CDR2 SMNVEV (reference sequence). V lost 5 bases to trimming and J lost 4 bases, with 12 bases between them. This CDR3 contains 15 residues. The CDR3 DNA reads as TGTGCCAGCAGTGCCTCTAAAAAAGGGGCCAACGTCCTGACTTTC. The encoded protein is CASSASKKGANVLTF. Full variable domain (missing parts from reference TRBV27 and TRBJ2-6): EAQVTQNPRYLITVTGKKLTVTCSQNMNHEYMSWYRQDPGLGLRQIYYSMNVEVTDKGDVPEGYKVSRKEKRNFPLILESPSPNQTSLYFCASSASKKGANVLTFGAGSRLTVL.

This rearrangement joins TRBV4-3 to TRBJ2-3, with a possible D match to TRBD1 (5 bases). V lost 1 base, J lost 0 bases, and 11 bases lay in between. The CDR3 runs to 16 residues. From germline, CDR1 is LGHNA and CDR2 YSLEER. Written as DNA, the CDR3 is TGCGCCAGCAGCCAAGGGACAATGGGTAGCACAGATACGCAGTATTTT. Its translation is CASSQGTMGSTDTQYF.

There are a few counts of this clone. CDR3 in amino acids: CASSHSGHEQFF. The DNA for the CDR3 is TGTGCCAGCAGCCATTCTGGTCATGAGCAGTTCTTC. The chain combines TRBV6-5 with TRBJ2-1; no clear D gene. The CDR3 contains 12 residues. In germline, CDR1 is MNHEY, CDR2 SVGAGI. V gave up 6 bases and J gave up 8 bases, with 11 bases separating them.

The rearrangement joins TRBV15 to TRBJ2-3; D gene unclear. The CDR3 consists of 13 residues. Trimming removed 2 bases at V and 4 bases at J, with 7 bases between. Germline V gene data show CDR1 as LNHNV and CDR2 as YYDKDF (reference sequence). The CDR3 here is CATSRSPPDTQYF. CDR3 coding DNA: TGTGCCACCAGCAGATCCCCACCAGATACGCAGTATTTT. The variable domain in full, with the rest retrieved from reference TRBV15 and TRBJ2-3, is DAMVIQNPRYQVTQFGKPVTLSCSQTLNHNVMYWYQQKSSQAPKLLFHYYDKDFNNEADTPDNFQSRRPNTSFCFLDIRSPGLGDTAMYLCATSRSPPDTQYFGPGTRLTVL.

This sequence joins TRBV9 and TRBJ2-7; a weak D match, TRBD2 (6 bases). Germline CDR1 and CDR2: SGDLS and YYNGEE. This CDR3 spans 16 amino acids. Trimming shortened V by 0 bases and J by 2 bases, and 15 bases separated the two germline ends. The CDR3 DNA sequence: TGTGCCAGCAGCGTAGACCCGGGAGTCCCCCCCTACGAGCAGTACTTC. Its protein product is CASSVDPGVPPYEQYF. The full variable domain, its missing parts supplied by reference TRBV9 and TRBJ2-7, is DSGVTQTPKHLITATGQRVTLRCSPRSGDLSVYWYQQSLDQGLQFLIQYYNGEERAKGNILERFSAQQFPDLHSELNLSSLELGDSALYFCASSVDPGVPPYEQYFGPGTRLTVT.

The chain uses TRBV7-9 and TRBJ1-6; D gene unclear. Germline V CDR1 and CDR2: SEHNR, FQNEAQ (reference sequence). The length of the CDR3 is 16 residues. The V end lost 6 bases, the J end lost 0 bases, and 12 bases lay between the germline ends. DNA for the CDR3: TGTGCCAGCAGTCCGGACGGGAGCTCCTATAATTCACCCCTCCACTTT. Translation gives CASSPDGSSYNSPLHF.

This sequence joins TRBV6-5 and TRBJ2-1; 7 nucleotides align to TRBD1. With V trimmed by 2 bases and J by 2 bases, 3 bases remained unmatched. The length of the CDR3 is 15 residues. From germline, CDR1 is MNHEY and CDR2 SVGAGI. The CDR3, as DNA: TGTGCCAGCAGTTACGTAGGGGGCCCCTACAATGAGCAGTTCTTC. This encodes CASSYVGGPYNEQFF.

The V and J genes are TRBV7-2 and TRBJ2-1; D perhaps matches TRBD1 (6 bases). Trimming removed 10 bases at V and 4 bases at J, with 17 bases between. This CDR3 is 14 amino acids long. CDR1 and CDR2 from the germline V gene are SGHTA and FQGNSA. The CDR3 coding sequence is TGTGCCACCTCGACAGGCCTAGGGTACAATGAGCAGTTCTTC. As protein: CATSTGLGYNEQFF. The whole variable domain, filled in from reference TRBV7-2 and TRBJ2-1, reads GAGVSQSPSNKVTEKGKDVELRCDPISGHTALYWYRQSLGQGLEFLIYFQGNSAPDKSGLPSDRFSAERTGGSVSTLTIQRTQQEDSAVYLCATSTGLGYNEQFFGPGTRLTVL.

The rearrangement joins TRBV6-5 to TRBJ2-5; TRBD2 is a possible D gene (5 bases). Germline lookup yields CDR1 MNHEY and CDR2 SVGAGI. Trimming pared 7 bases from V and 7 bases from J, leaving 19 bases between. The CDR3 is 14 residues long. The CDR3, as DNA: TGTGCCAGCACGCCAGATTCTATCCGGGGGACCCAGTACTTC. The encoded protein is CASTPDSIRGTQYF.

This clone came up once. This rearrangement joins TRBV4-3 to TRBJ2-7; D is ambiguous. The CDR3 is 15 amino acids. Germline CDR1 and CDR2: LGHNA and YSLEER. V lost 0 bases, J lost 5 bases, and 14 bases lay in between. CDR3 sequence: CASSQEGGPANEQYF. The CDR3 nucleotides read TGCGCCAGCAGCCAAGAGGGCGGTCCGGCGAACGAGCAGTACTTC.

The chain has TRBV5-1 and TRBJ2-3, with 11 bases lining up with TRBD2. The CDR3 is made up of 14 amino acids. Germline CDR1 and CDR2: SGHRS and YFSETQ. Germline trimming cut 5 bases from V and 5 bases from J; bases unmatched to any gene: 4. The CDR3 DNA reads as TGCGCCAGCAGTCTAGCGGGGGGCGGAGATACGCAGTATTTT. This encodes CASSLAGGGDTQYF.

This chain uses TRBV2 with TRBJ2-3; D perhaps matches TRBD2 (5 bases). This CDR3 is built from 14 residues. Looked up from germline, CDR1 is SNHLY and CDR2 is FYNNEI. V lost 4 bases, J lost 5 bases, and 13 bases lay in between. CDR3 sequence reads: CASSGRGMGDTQYF. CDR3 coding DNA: TGTGCCAGCAGTGGTCGGGGAATGGGAGATACGCAGTATTTT.

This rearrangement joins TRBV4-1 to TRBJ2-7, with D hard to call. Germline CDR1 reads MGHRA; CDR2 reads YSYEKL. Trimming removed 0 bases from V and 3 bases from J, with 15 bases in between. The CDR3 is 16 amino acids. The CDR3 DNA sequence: TGCGCCAGCAGCCAAGATATTCTACGCAGGAACTACGAGCAGTACTTC. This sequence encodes CASSQDILRRNYEQYF.